Given below is one T cell receptor (beta chain) in context. The data were taken from a study of identical twins. The V and J ends lost 3 bases and 13 bases, in that order; junction bases with no gene match: 1. CDR3 length: 11 amino acids. Using its own MiXCR run on the 5' RACE reads, TCRdb lists one record per CDR3 protein. The table lists roughly 1,500,000 distinct CDR3 sequences, about 31% of them singletons, with 0.27% in the top ten. Healthy Caucasian donors formed the entire cohort. Sequenced material: cord blood. The chain joins TRBV12-3 or TRBV12-4 to TRBJ2-4; TRBD1 matches 9 bases. This TCR derives from a newborn girl in good health. The CDR3 bases are TGTGCCAGCAGTTTGGGGACAGGGCAGTACTTC. This encodes CASSLGTGQYF.